What follows is one TCR beta chain and its context. Its antigen is not known. These data are taken from a study of shared clonotypes between healthy human individuals. General study findings and limits: The naive CD4 repertoires of a few donors were compared, and approximately 5% of clonotypes were shared. The authors expected sequencing depth to affect clonotype sharing among donors. Genetic and exposure-history diversity was limited by the few donors.

CD8 cells classed as naive were CD45RO-negative and positively selected for CCR7, excluding terminally differentiated effector memory CD45RA+ cells. Adult Caucasians living in Nashville, Tennessee made up all of the donors. With 2 bases removed from V and 5 bases from J, the gap between germline ends came to 7 bases. The CDR3 sequence is 13 residues long. CDR1 and CDR2 from the germline V gene are SEHNR and FQNEAQ (reference sequence). Only in-frame clones appear in the TCRdb table, and some are missing; sequencing was by immunoSEQ multiplex PCR. Of about 2 million clones in the sample, about 95% were seen once.

The chain is built from TRBV7-9 and TRBJ2-1; no reliable D call. The sequencing sample was made of naive CD8+ T cells sorted from blood. The source of this sequence is a man aged 18-30 years in good health. The DNA for the CDR3 is TGTGCCAGCAGCTTAACCCCTAACAATGAGCAGTTCTTC. Translated: CASSLTPNNEQFF.